What follows are 15 T cell receptor beta chains derived from one specimen sequenced in a study of blood T cell repertoires in COVID-19. Using immunoSEQ multiplex PCR, the repertoire was profiled, and TCRdb retains in-frame clones only, with some absent. The sample carries 310,000 or so clones, about four fifths recorded once. The specimen sequenced was peripheral blood. These receptor sequences come from a woman in her 50s with acute or convalescent COVID-19.

This chain uses TRBV7-9 with TRBJ2-3; possibly TRBD2 for D (7 bases). The CDR3 length is 15 residues. Germline V lookup: CDR1 SEHNR, CDR2 FQNEAQ (reference sequence). The V and J ends lost 7 bases and 0 bases respectively, with 14 bases between them. In DNA form, the CDR3 reads TGTGCCAGCAATGAGGGGGGGGAGAGCACAGATACGCAGTATTTT. The encoded protein is CASNEGGESTDTQYF.

This clone was seen more than once but under ten times. The chain recombines TRBV4-1 with TRBJ1-3; 7 positions agree with TRBD1. The CDR3 is 15 amino acids. With 4 bases clipped from V and 0 bases from J, the junction kept 3 bases outside the gene matches. Germline values: CDR1 MGHRA, CDR2 YSYEKL. CDR3 sequence reads: CASSPTGASGNTIYF. The CDR3, as DNA: TGCGCCAGCAGCCCTACAGGGGCCTCTGGAAACACCATATATTTT.

Concerning this clone itself: At one of its ends the junction is not consistent with the germline gene, which may arise from a read error. The J gene is TRBJ1-2, the V gene TRBV6-5; tentative D call: TRBD1 (6 bases). The germline gives CDR1 MNHEY, CDR2 SVGAGI. This CDR3 has 11 amino acids. CDR3 amino acids: CASNGQRSDLF. CDR3 coding DNA: TGTGCCAGCAACGGACAGAGGTCGGACCTCTTC.

The rearrangement joins TRBV2 to TRBJ1-2; 8 bases fit TRBD1. J gave up 3 bases and V 4 bases, and 4 bases lay outside the gene matches. This CDR3 spans 14 amino acids. CDR1 SNHLY and CDR2 FYNNEI come from the germline V gene. The CDR3 here is CASSAGQGYYGYTF. CDR3 sequence (DNA): TGTGCCAGCAGTGCCGGACAGGGCTACTATGGCTACACCTTC.

V gene TRBV2 combines with J gene TRBJ1-1; a possible D gene is TRBD1 (6 bases). Germline assignment: CDR1 SNHLY and CDR2 FYNNEI. The CDR3 spans 13 residues. V was clipped by 10 bases and J by 1 base, with 13 bases between them. In DNA form, the CDR3 reads TGTGCCACCCAGGACAGCCCGAACACTGAAGCTTTCTTT. It yields the protein CATQDSPNTEAFF. The entire variable domain, with the rest obtained from reference TRBV2 and TRBJ1-1, is as follows: EPEVTQTPSHQVTQMGQEVILRCVPISNHLYFYWYRQILGQKVEFLVSFYNNEISEKSEIFDDQFSVERPDGSNFTLKIRSTKLEDSAMYFCATQDSPNTEAFFGQGTRLTVV.

CDR3 DNA sequence: TGTGCCAGCAGCTCTGGGCGAAACTATGGCTACACCTTC. Translating it yields CASSSGRNYGYTF. The chain has TRBV5-4 and TRBJ1-2; no reliable D call. Germline V CDR1 and CDR2: SGHNT, YYREEE (reference sequence). The V end lost 3 bases, the J end lost 2 bases, and 8 bases lay between the germline ends. CDR3 length: 13 amino acids. The full variable domain, with the rest looked up from reference TRBV5-4 and TRBJ1-2, is ETGVTQSPTHLIKTRGQQVTLRCSSQSGHNTVSWYQQALGQGPQFIFQYYREEENGRGNFPPRFSGLQFPNYSSELNVNALELDDSALYLCASSSGRNYGYTFGSGTRLTVV.

The rearrangement uses TRBV19 and TRBJ2-1; 9 bases map to TRBD1. This CDR3 spans 17 amino acids. Germline CDR1 reads LNHDA; CDR2 reads SQIVND (reference sequence). Losses at the gene ends were 0 bases for V and 9 bases for J; bases not matched to a gene: 12. CDR3 residues: CASSIDRGTGINSEQFF. CDR3 coding DNA: TGTGCCAGTAGTATAGATCGTGGGACAGGGATAAATAGTGAGCAGTTCTTC.

The chain combines TRBV7-9 with TRBJ2-7; TRBD1 aligns across 9 bases. This CDR3 region has 16 residues. The trim removed 2 bases at V and 5 bases at J, leaving 10 bases unmatched. Looked up from germline, CDR1 is SEHNR and CDR2 is FQNEAQ (reference sequence). CDR3 DNA: TGTGCCAGCAGCTTAAGTAGAACAGGGGGCAATGACGAGCAGTACTTC. Its protein is CASSLSRTGGNDEQYF.

The chain carries TRBV9 and TRBJ1-3; 10 positions agree with TRBD1. With 3 bases clipped from V and 1 base from J, the junction kept 4 bases outside the gene matches. Germline V lookup: CDR1 SGDLS, CDR2 YYNGEE. The CDR3 sequence is 16 residues long. As DNA, the CDR3 is TGTGCCAGCAGCGCCCGACAGGGGGCATCTGGAAACACCATATATTTT. The encoded protein is CASSARQGASGNTIYF.

For this clone: The junction differs from germline at one of its ends, possibly a read error. The rearrangement joins TRBV30 to TRBJ1-2, with 8 bases that match TRBD1. The germline CDR1 and CDR2 sequences are GTSNPN and SVGIG (reference sequence). The CDR3 sequence is 11 residues long. DNA for the CDR3: TGTGCCTGGAGCGCCGGGACAGGAAAAGCTTGG. Amino acids: CAWSAGTGKAW.

This clone was counted only a few times. The V and J genes are TRBV18 and TRBJ2-1; 13 nucleotides match TRBD2. J gave up 9 bases and V 6 bases, and 8 bases lay outside the gene matches. The CDR3 is 15 amino acids. CDR1 is KGHSH, CDR2 LQKENI, per germline. This CDR3 is CASSPTSGGASEQFF. In DNA, the CDR3 is TGTGCCAGCTCCCCTACTAGCGGGGGGGCGAGTGAGCAGTTCTTC.

The rearrangement links TRBV2 to TRBJ1-2; D is uncertain. Trimming left V 3 bases short and J 1 base short, with 6 bases between. The CDR3 runs 13 residues. Germline V gene lookup returns CDR1 SNHLY and CDR2 FYNNEI. The CDR3 bases are TGTGCCAGCAGTGACCGCAGTAACTATGGCTACACCTTC. Its protein product is CASSDRSNYGYTF.

The chain links TRBV7-9 to TRBJ1-2, with 8 bases fitting TRBD1. V trimming: 8 bases; J trimming: 7 bases; junction bases outside the gene matches: 9. This CDR3 has 13 residues. CDR1 is SEHNR and CDR2 is FQNEAQ in the germline V gene (reference sequence). This chain's CDR3 is CASSDQGASGYTF. The CDR3 DNA sequence: TGTGCCAGCTCGGATCAGGGGGCGTCTGGCTACACCTTC.

The V and J genes are TRBV11-2 and TRBJ2-5; a possible D gene is TRBD2 (5 bases). Germline V gene data show CDR1 as SGHAT and CDR2 as FQNNGV. The CDR3 sequence is 13 residues long. V shed 1 base and J shed 3 bases, with 6 bases lying between them. The CDR3 bases are TGTGCCAGCAGCTTAGGGGAGAAAGAGACCCAGTACTTC. Protein product: CASSLGEKETQYF.

This clone was counted a single time. This chain uses TRBV24-1 with TRBJ1-2; 9 positions agree with TRBD1. Germline V gives CDR1 KGHDR, CDR2 SFDVKD. The V and J ends lost 5 bases and 3 bases, in that order; junction bases with no gene match: 12. The length of the CDR3 is 17 residues. CDR3 bases: TGTGCCACCAGTGGTGCCTTGGGGGGACAGGGCTACTATGGCTACACCTTC. Its translation: CATSGALGGQGYYGYTF.